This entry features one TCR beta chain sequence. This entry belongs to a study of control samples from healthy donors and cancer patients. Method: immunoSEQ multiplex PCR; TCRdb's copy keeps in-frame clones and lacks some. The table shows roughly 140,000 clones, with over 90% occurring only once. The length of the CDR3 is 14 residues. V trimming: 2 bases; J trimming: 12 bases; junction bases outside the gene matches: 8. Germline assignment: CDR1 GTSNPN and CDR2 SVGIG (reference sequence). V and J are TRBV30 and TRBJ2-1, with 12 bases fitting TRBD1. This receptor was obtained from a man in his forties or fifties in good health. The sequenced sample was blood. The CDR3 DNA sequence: TGTGCCTGGAGTCCCTCGGGACAGGGGGCGATGCAGTTCTTC. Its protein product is CAWSPSGQGAMQFF.